This TCR beta chain was found in a study of T-cell memory formation after mild COVID-19 (dated by TCRdb to about 2021). In the study overall: Most TCR sequence clusters were specific to one of the two donors. In a couple of donors, T-cell clones that expanded and contracted after mild COVID-19 were followed by sequencing TCRalpha and TCRbeta repertoires longitudinally. The cohort comprised two young, previously healthy adult volunteers, one female and one male. What the study reported, not specific to this receptor: The study included only a couple of mild cases, and larger cohorts that include severe cases with pre-infection samples were judged to be necessary. From day 15 to 85, contracting clones showed balanced CD4/CD8 phenotypes, whereas a second wave of clones that expanded from day 15 to 37 leaned towards CD4+. Contracting CD4+ clones were found mainly in CM and EM memory subsets, while CD8+ clones were enriched in EMRA. The detection of some responding clones in pre-infection memory suggests that pre-existing cross-reactive memory T cells joined the SARS-CoV-2 response. SARS-CoV-2 specificity was not confirmed for the second-wave clones peaking on day 37.

PBMCs were isolated by Ficoll-Paque density gradient centrifugation. A remark on this clonotype: Its antigen is not yet known. No qualities accompany the bases; no much larger clone lies one base away.

From its cysteine to its phenylalanine, the CDR3 spans 15 amino acids. Only the CDR3 DNA is retained, 45 bases long and in frame from the first base. Cut back by 5 bases and 3 bases, the V and J ends lie 16 bases apart. Based on the germline V gene, the CDR1 and CDR2 sequences are SGHTA and FQGTGA. TCRdb lists the instrument as Illumina NovaSeq 6000. cDNA libraries for TCRalpha and TCRbeta were prepared by 5'RACE using constant-segment primers, with sample barcodes and unique molecular identifiers added. RNA was extracted from every sample with Trizol reagent. Library amplification was performed in two PCR steps, and a second sample barcode and Illumina TruSeq adapters were introduced in the second step. Sequencing of libraries was performed on an Illumina NovaSeq with 2 x 150 bp paired-end reads. The original pipeline was this. Reads were demultiplexed and collapsed into UMI-guided consensus sequences with migec v1.2.7. Using mixcr v2.1.11, UMI consensuses were aligned to TRA and TRB V and J templates and then assembled into clonotypes. Clonotypes were classified as expanded or contracted when called significant by both edgeR and NoisET, with noise models trained on biological replicates. edgeR calls used a false discovery rate-adjusted p below 0.01 and a log2 fold-change threshold of 1. As an exploratory analysis of dynamics, max-normalized trajectories of the 1000 most abundant clonotypes were examined by PCA with hierarchical clustering. Separately sequenced CD4+ and CD8+ repertoires were used to assign a CD4 or CD8 phenotype to each responding clone. The public reads were run again by TCRdb, first through fastp at Q25 and then through MiXCR, and only productive beta chains were kept. A single entry per CDR3 protein holds the most common genes and DNA from its merged rows. The V and J calls, along with clone size, are taken from TCRdb and not from the paper's own processing. The sample has about 360,000 distinct CDR3 sequences on record, approximately 15% of them singletons. The ten biggest clones cover less than 25% of the sample.

Rearrangement joined TRBV7-3 to TRBJ1-2; the D gene is not confidently resolved. Specimen: PBMCs or a T cell subset sorted from them (not recorded which). This TCR came from a man aged 18 to 30 who had mild COVID-19 (a few samples of this study predate the infection). The sample titles of this study are shuffled in the database, so cell type and time point are left out; the donor was told from shared clones. Read as DNA, the sequence is TGTGCCAGCAGCCAAGGATCGTCGGAGGACTATGGCTACACCTTC. Translated, this is CASSQGSSEDYGYTF.